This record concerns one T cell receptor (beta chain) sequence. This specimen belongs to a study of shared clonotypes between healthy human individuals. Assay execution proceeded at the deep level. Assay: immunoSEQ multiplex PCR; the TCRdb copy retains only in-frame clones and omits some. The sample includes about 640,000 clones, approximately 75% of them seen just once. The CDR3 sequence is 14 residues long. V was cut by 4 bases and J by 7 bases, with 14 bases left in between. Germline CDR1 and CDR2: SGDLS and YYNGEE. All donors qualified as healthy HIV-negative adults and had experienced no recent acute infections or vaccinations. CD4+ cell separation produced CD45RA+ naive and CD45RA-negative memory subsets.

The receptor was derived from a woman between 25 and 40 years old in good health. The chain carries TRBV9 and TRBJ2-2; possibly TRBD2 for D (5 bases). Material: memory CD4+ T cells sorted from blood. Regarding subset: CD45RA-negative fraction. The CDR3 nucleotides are TGTGCCAGCAGCTATCGGACTGAAAACGGGGAGCTGTTTTTT. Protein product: CASSYRTENGELFF.